This T cell receptor beta chain appears in the sequencing data of a study of cytomegalovirus exposure and HLA in healthy donors. At the level of the study: Later, an analysis reported that the 120 or so validation repertoires had used the same platform as the approximately 660 first-cohort repertoires. Study-wide results and limits: Diagnosis of cytomegalovirus status made by the classifier reportedly showed high specificity and sensitivity. The study listed roughly 160 cytomegalovirus-associated TCR beta chains.

J gave up 6 bases and V 7 bases, and 15 bases lay outside the gene matches. The germline V gene has CDR1 MNHEY and CDR2 SMNVEV (reference sequence). The CDR3 is 15 residues long. This clone showed up just once. Its antigen remains unidentified. Other nucleotide sequences in the sample specify the same CDR3. Libraries were prepared by immunoSEQ multiplex PCR; TCRdb keeps only in-frame clonotypes and omits some of them. Among some 260,000 clones, 90% were seen once, and the ten largest hold around 3.3%. Sequenced sample: PBMCs. The rearrangement links TRBV27 to TRBJ2-7; 7 bases agree with TRBD2. This TCR was recovered from a woman aged 25 to 39 in good health and CMV-seronegative. The CDR3 DNA follows: TGTGCCAGCACCCCCGCCGGGACCCCGGGGGGCGAGCAGTACTTC. As protein: CASTPAGTPGGEQYF.